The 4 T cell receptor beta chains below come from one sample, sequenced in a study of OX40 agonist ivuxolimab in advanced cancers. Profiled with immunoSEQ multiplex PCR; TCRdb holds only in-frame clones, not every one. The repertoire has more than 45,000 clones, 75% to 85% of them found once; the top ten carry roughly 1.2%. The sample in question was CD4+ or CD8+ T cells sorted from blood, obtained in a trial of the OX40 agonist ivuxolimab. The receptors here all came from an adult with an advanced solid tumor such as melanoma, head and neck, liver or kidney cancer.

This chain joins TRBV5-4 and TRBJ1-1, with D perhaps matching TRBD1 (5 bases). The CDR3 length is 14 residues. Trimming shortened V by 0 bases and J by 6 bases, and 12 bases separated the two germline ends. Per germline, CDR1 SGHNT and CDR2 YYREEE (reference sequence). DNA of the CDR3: TGTGCCAGCAGCTTGGGGGGGTGGCGGGCTGAAGCTTTCTTT. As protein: CASSLGGWRAEAFF.

DNA for the CDR3: TGTGCCAGCAGTGATCTACAGTTCGGAGATGGCTACACCTTC. Translated: CASSDLQFGDGYTF. V gene TRBV6-1 combines with J gene TRBJ1-2; the D is unclear. Germline V gives CDR1 MNHNS, CDR2 SASEGT. This CDR3 spans 14 amino acids. Trimming left V 3 bases short and J 6 bases short, with 14 bases between.

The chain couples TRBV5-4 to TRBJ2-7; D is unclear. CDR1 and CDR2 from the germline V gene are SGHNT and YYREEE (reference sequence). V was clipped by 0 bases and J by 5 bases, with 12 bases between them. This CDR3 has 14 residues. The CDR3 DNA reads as TGTGCCAGCAGCTTGGGGAGAAGGGTCGACGAGCAGTACTTC. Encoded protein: CASSLGRRVDEQYF.

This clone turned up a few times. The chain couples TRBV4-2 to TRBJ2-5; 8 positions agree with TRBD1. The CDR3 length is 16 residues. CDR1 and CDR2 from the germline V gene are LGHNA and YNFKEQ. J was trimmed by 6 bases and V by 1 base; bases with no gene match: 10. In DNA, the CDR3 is TGTGCCAGCAGCCAAGGGGTGGACAGGGAATGGAAGACCCAGTACTTC. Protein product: CASSQGVDREWKTQYF.